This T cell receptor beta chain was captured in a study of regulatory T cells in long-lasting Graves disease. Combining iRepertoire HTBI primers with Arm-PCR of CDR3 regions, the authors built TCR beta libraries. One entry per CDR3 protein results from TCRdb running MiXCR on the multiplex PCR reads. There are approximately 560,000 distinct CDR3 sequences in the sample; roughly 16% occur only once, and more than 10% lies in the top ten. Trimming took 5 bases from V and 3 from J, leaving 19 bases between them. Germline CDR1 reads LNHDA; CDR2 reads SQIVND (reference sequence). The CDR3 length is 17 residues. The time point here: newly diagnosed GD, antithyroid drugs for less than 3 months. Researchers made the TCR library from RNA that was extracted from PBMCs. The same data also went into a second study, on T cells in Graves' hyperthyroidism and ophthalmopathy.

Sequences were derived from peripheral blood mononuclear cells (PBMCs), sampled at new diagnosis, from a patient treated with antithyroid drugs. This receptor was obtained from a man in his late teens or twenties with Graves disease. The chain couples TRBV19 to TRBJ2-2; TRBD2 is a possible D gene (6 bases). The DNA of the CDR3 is TGTGCCAGTAGTGGTGGCGGGACCACAATGCACACCGGGGAGCTGTTTTTT. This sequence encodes CASSGGGTTMHTGELFF. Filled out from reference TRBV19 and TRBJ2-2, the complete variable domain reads DGGITQSPKYLFRKEGQNVTLSCEQNLNHDAMYWYRQDPGQGLRLIYYSQIVNDFQKGDIAEGYSVSREKKESFPLTVTSAQKNPTAFYLCASSGGGTTMHTGELFFGEGSRLTVL.